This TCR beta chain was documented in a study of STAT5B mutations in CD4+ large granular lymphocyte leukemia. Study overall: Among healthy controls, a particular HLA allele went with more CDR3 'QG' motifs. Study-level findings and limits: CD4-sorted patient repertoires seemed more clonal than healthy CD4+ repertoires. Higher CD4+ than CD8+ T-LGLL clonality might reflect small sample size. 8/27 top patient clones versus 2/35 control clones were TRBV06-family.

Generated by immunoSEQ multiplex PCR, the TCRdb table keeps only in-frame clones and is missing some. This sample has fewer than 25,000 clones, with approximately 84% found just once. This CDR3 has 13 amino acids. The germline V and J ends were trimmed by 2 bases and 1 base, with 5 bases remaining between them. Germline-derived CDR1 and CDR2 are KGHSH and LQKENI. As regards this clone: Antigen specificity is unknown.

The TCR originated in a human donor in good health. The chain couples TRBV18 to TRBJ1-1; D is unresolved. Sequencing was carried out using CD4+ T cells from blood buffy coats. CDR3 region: CASSPSGNTEAFF. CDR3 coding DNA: TGTGCCAGCTCACCATCCGGGAACACTGAAGCTTTCTTT. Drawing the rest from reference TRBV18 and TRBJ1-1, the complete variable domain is NAGVMQNPRHLVRRRGQEARLRCSPMKGHSHVYWYRQLPEEGLKFMVYLQKENIIDESGMPKERFSAEFPKEGPSILRIQQVVRGDSAAYFCASSPSGNTEAFFGQGTRLTVV.